One and the same sample provided the 17 T cell receptor beta chains below, sequenced in a study of OX40 agonist ivuxolimab in advanced cancers. Method: immunoSEQ multiplex PCR; TCRdb's copy keeps in-frame clones and lacks some. The table records tens of thousands of clones, more than 85% of them present only once. Sample: CD4+ or CD8+ T cells sorted from blood, taken in a trial of the OX40 agonist ivuxolimab. The source of these receptors is an adult with an advanced solid tumor such as melanoma, head and neck, liver or kidney cancer.

The V and J genes are TRBV10-3 and TRBJ2-1; 7 bases match TRBD2. There are 12 residues in the CDR3. V lost 5 bases to trimming and J lost 10 bases; unmatched junction nucleotides: 5. CDR1 and CDR2 (germline): ENHRY, SYGVKD. DNA for the CDR3: TGTGCCATCAGTACTACTAGCGACGAGCAGTTCTTC. Translation gives CAISTTSDEQFF.

The chain is built from TRBV6-1 and TRBJ1-1; 9 bases line up with TRBD1. Germline CDR1 MNHNS, CDR2 SASEGT. The CDR3 runs to 13 residues. The ends lost 7 bases at V and 8 bases at J; junction bases unmatched: 8. This chain's CDR3 is CASTEDRGGEAFF. Here the CDR3 DNA reads TGTGCCAGCACCGAAGACAGGGGGGGAGAAGCTTTCTTT.

V is TRBV10-2 and J is TRBJ2-7; a weak D match, TRBD2 (5 bases). Between the trimmed V and J ends, which lost 5 bases and 2 bases, there was a span of 10 bases. CDR3 size: 13 residues. The germline V gene encodes CDR1 WSHSY and CDR2 SAAADI. This chain's CDR3 is CASSLASPYEQYF. CDR3 bases: TGCGCCAGCAGTTTAGCGTCCCCCTACGAGCAGTACTTC.

The chain carries TRBV2 and TRBJ1-5; weak D call: TRBD1 (5 bases). The CDR3 has 15 residues. The V end lost 2 bases, the J end lost 3 bases, and 11 bases lay between the germline ends. Looked up from germline, CDR1 is SNHLY and CDR2 is FYNNEI. The CDR3 loop is CASSELSGFNQPQHF. CDR3 DNA sequence: TGTGCCAGCAGTGAATTATCAGGGTTCAATCAGCCCCAGCATTTT.

The chain uses TRBV2 and TRBJ1-5, with a possible D match to TRBD1 (6 bases). Germline-derived CDR1 and CDR2 are SNHLY and FYNNEI. This CDR3 contains 14 residues. With 5 bases removed from V and 7 bases from J, the gap between germline ends came to 15 bases. The CDR3 nucleotides are TGTGCCAGCAGTTTGGGGGCCGGAGGGCAGCCCCAGCATTTT. It specifies CASSLGAGGQPQHF.

V is TRBV5-4 and J is TRBJ2-3; 7 nucleotides line up with TRBD2. Germline CDR1 reads SGHNT; CDR2 reads YYREEE (reference sequence). The CDR3 totals 14 residues. Trimming at V came to 4 bases and at J to 3 bases, leaving 5 bases not matched to a gene. The CDR3 reads CASSPAGRTDTQYF. In DNA form, the CDR3 reads TGTGCCAGCAGCCCCGCCGGGAGGACAGATACGCAGTATTTT.

The V and J genes are TRBV12-5 and TRBJ2-7; 9 bases line up with TRBD1. V lost 0 bases and J lost 5; bases outside the gene matches: 8. This CDR3 region has 16 residues. Looked up from germline, CDR1 is LGHNT and CDR2 is FRNRAP. The CDR3 bases are TGTGCTAGTGGTTTGGTACTTGGGACAGGGCCCCACGAGCAGTACTTC. This translates into CASGLVLGTGPHEQYF.

The rearrangement joins TRBV5-8 to TRBJ1-1; D is ambiguous. This CDR3 spans 15 amino acids. Germline-derived CDR1 and CDR2 are SGHTS and YDEGEE. The ends were cut back, 0 bases at V and 4 bases at J, with 13 bases in the middle. CDR3 region: CASSLDVRDFTEAFF. The CDR3 coding sequence is TGTGCCAGCAGCTTGGATGTACGGGATTTCACTGAAGCTTTCTTT.

The chain carries TRBV5-1 and TRBJ1-1; maybe TRBD1 (6 bases). The CDR3 totals 15 residues. From germline, CDR1 is SGHRS and CDR2 YFSETQ. V lost 3 bases and J 0 bases, leaving 12 bases between the germline ends. The CDR3, as DNA: TGCGCCAGCAGCTACTTAGGGGGGATGAACACTGAAGCTTTCTTT. Translation: CASSYLGGMNTEAFF.

The V gene is TRBV14, the J gene TRBJ1-1; no reliable D call. Germline CDR1 SGHDN, CDR2 FVKESK. Trimming stripped 4 bases from V and 6 bases from J, with 12 bases between. The CDR3 covers 13 residues. The CDR3 region is CASSPTKAAEAFF. In DNA form, the CDR3 reads TGTGCCAGCAGCCCGACCAAGGCGGCTGAAGCTTTCTTT.

The V and J genes are TRBV7-3 and TRBJ2-7, with D possibly TRBD1 on 5 matching bases. V shed 3 bases and J shed 3 bases, with 18 bases lying between them. CDR3 length: 16 residues. CDR1 SGHTA and CDR2 FQGTGA come from the germline V gene. The CDR3 loop is CASSFGYGRGGYEQYF. CDR3 DNA sequence: TGTGCCAGCAGCTTCGGGTACGGAAGGGGTGGCTACGAGCAGTACTTC. The variable domain in full, with the rest retrieved from reference TRBV7-3 and TRBJ2-7, is GAGVSQTPSNKVTEKGKYVELRCDPISGHTALYWYRQSLGQGPEFLIYFQGTGAADDSGLPNDRFFAVRPEGSVSTLKIQRTERGDSAVYLCASSFGYGRGGYEQYFGPGTRLTVT.

The J gene is TRBJ2-7, the V gene TRBV5-1; maybe TRBD1 (8 bases). This CDR3 spans 13 amino acids. The ends were cut back, 4 bases at V and 7 bases at J, with 15 bases in the middle. Germline lookup yields CDR1 SGHRS and CDR2 YFSETQ. The CDR3 nucleotides are TGCGCCAGCAGCGTTACAGGGGGAGGGGAGCAGTACTTC. It codes for CASSVTGGGEQYF. The whole variable domain, filled in from reference TRBV5-1 and TRBJ2-7, reads KAGVTQTPRYLIKTRGQQVTLSCSPISGHRSVSWYQQTPGQGLQFLFEYFSETQRNKGNFPGRFSGRQFSNSRSEMNVSTLELGDSALYLCASSVTGGGEQYFGPGTRLTVT.

CDR3 sequence: CASSSAGRATF. The DNA for the CDR3 is TGTGCCAGCAGTTCGGCAGGCAGGGCGACCTTC. The rearrangement joins TRBV28 to TRBJ1-2; D may be TRBD1 (5 bases). The CDR3 totals 11 residues. Trimming took off 4 bases at V and 14 bases at J, with 14 bases between the two ends. Germline V lookup: CDR1 MDHEN, CDR2 SYDVKM.

The rearrangement links TRBV29-1 to TRBJ2-7, with 8 bases identical to TRBD1. V lost 4 bases, J lost 0 bases, and 2 bases stayed unmatched. CDR1 SQVTM and CDR2 ANQGSEA come from the germline V gene. The CDR3 loop spans 13 amino acids. The CDR3 loop is CSVAQGVSYEQYF. The CDR3, as DNA: TGCAGCGTTGCACAGGGGGTCTCCTACGAGCAGTACTTC.

The J gene is TRBJ2-5, the V gene TRBV5-4; unclear D gene. The CDR3 extends over 13 amino acids. V was shortened by 2 bases and J by 2 bases, with 7 bases between the two germline ends. The germline gives CDR1 SGHNT, CDR2 YYREEE (reference sequence). The CDR3 loop reads CASSFDAQETQYF. In DNA form, the CDR3 reads TGTGCCAGCAGCTTCGACGCACAAGAGACCCAGTACTTC. The full variable domain, in which reference TRBV5-4 and TRBJ2-5 provide the parts outside the CDR3, is ETGVTQSPTHLIKTRGQQVTLRCSSQSGHNTVSWYQQALGQGPQFIFQYYREEENGRGNFPPRFSGLQFPNYSSELNVNALELDDSALYLCASSFDAQETQYFGPGTRLLVL.

This clone occurred once. This chain joins TRBV6-1 and TRBJ1-6; tentative D call: TRBD1 (5 bases). Trimming left V 10 bases short and J 6 bases short, with 19 bases between. Germline CDR1 is MNHNS and CDR2 is SASEGT. This CDR3 has 15 amino acids. Written as DNA, the CDR3 is TGTGCCACCAAGCGGGGGGGACGGACTAATTCACCCCTCCACTTT. It codes for CATKRGGRTNSPLHF.

The rearrangement uses TRBV5-1 and TRBJ2-5, with TRBD2 matching 8 bases. The V and J ends lost 0 bases and 2 bases, in that order; junction bases with no gene match: 3. There are 15 residues in the CDR3. Germline CDR1 is SGHRS and CDR2 is YFSETQ. CDR3 in amino acids: CASSLAGGGQETQYF. CDR3 DNA: TGCGCCAGCAGCTTGGCCGGGGGGGGGCAAGAGACCCAGTACTTC.